The 6 T cell receptor beta chains in this list originate from one sample, sequenced in a study of T-cell memory formation after mild COVID-19 (TCRdb year 2021). Libraries were built with 5' RACE. TCRdb names Illumina NovaSeq 6000 as the instrument used. Clones were called with MiXCR by TCRdb after fastp trimmed the public reads at Q25, and only in-frame beta chains were retained. Here each entry gathers all rows of one CDR3 protein and keeps the most common genes and DNA. This sample lists 530,000 or so distinct CDR3 sequences; about 18% were detected once. The ten largest clones represent approximately 8.1% of the sample. The sequencing sample was made of PBMCs or a T cell subset sorted from them (not recorded which). The origin of the receptors is an adult woman who had mild COVID-19 (a few samples of this study predate the infection). The sample titles of this study are shuffled in the database, so cell type and time point are left out; the donor was told from shared clones.

This chain joins TRBV7-2 and TRBJ1-5; D uncertain. The length of the CDR3 is 15 residues. The germline V gene has CDR1 SGHTA and CDR2 FQGNSA. V was clipped by 4 bases and J by 4 bases, with 14 bases between them. This CDR3 is CASSSRPSPNQPQHF. CDR3 nucleotide sequence: TGTGCCAGCAGCTCCCGACCTAGTCCGAATCAGCCCCAGCATTTT.

The chain carries TRBV7-8 and TRBJ1-5, with TRBD1 as a possible D gene (5 bases). Trimming took off 5 bases at V and 1 base at J, with 9 bases between the two ends. CDR1 and CDR2 from the germline V gene are SGHVS and FQNEAQ. The CDR3 is 14 residues long. The CDR3 DNA reads TGTGCCAGCAGCCCACGACAGAGCAATCAGCCCCAGCATTTT. Encoded protein: CASSPRQSNQPQHF.

The chain combines TRBV11-2 with TRBJ1-5; D gene unclear. CDR1 and CDR2 (germline): SGHAT, FQNNGV. Trimming left V 6 bases short and J 1 base short, with 10 bases between. The CDR3 extends over 14 amino acids. CDR3 region: CASSITASNQPQHF. The CDR3 DNA follows: TGTGCCAGCAGTATAACGGCAAGCAATCAGCCCCAGCATTTT.

This CDR3 reads CASSFSASGVDTQYF. CDR3 DNA: TGTGCCAGCAGCTTCTCAGCGTCAGGGGTAGATACGCAGTATTTT. The chain has TRBV7-9 and TRBJ2-3, with a tentative D call TRBD1 (6 bases). The ends were cut back, 3 bases at V and 5 bases at J, with 15 bases in the middle. This CDR3 has 15 amino acids. CDR1 is SEHNR, CDR2 FQNEAQ, per germline (reference sequence).

CDR3 sequence (DNA): TGTGCCAGCAGAAAACAGGGATCACCCACAGATACGCAGTATTTT. Translation: CASRKQGSPTDTQYF. This chain links TRBV12-3 or TRBV12-4 with TRBJ2-3, with D possibly being TRBD1 (6 bases). The CDR3 is made up of 15 amino acids. Trimming removed 6 bases at V and 2 bases at J, with 15 bases between.

CDR3 sequence reads: CATARSLAGTNTGELFF. CDR3 bases: TGCGCCACCGCACGTAGTCTAGCGGGAACCAACACCGGGGAGCTGTTTTTT. The genes are TRBV5-1 and TRBJ2-2, with TRBD2 matching 9 bases. This CDR3 has 17 residues. CDR1 and CDR2 (germline): SGHRS, YFSETQ. The junction had 14 bases not matched to a gene; V was cut back by 9 bases and J by 2 bases. The complete variable domain, with remaining parts taken from reference TRBV5-1 and TRBJ2-2, reads KAGVTQTPRYLIKTRGQQVTLSCSPISGHRSVSWYQQTPGQGLQFLFEYFSETQRNKGNFPGRFSGRQFSNSRSEMNVSTLELGDSALYLCATARSLAGTNTGELFFGEGSRLTVL.